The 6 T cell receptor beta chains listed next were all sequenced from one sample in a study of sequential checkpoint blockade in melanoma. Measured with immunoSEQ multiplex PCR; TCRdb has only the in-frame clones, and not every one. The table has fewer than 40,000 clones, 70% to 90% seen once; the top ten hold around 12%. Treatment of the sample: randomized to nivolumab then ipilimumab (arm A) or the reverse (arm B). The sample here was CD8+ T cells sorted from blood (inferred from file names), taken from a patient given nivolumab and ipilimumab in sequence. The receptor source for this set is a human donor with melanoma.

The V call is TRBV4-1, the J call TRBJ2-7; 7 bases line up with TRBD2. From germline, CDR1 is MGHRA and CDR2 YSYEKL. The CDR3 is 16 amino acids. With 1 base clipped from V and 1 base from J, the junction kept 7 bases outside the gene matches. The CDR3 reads CASSQGGGVGSYEQYV. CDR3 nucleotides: TGCGCCAGCAGCCAAGGGGGGGGAGTGGGATCCTACGAGCAGTACGTC.

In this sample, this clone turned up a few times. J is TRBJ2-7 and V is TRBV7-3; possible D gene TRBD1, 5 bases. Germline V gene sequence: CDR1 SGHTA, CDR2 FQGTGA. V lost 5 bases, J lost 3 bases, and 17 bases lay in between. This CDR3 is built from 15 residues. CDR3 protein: CASSQIRERNYEQYV. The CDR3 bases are TGTGCCAGCAGCCAGATCAGGGAAAGGAACTACGAGCAGTACGTC.

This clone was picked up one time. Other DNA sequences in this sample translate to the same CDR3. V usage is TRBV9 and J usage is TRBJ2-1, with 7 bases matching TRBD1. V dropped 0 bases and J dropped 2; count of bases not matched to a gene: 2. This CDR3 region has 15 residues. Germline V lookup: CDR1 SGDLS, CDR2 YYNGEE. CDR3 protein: CASSVGGGPYNEQFF. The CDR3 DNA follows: TGTGCCAGCAGCGTAGGAGGGGGCCCCTACAATGAGCAGTTCTTC. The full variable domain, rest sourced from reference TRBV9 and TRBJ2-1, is DSGVTQTPKHLITATGQRVTLRCSPRSGDLSVYWYQQSLDQGLQFLIQYYNGEERAKGNILERFSAQQFPDLHSELNLSSLELGDSALYFCASSVGGGPYNEQFFGPGTRLTVL.

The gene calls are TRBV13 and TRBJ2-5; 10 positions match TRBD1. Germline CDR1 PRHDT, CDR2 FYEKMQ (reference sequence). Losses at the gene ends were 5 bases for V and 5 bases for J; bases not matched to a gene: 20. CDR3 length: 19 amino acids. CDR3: CASSEREPGGTGASETQYF. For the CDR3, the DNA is TGTGCCAGCAGCGAACGTGAACCCGGGGGGACAGGGGCTTCGGAGACCCAGTACTTC.

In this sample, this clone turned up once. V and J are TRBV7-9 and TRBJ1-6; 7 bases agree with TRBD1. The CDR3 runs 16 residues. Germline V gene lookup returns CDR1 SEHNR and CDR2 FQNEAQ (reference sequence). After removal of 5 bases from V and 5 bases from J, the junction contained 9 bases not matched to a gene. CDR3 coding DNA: TGTGCCAGCAGCCGAACCCGGGACAGCCATAATTCACCCCTCCACTTT. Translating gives CASSRTRDSHNSPLHF.

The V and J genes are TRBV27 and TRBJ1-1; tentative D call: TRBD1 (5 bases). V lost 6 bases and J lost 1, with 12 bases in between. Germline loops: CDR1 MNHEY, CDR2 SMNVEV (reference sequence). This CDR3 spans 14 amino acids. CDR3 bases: TGTGCCAGCAGGGGGGGTGGGGGGAACACTGAAGCTTTCTTT. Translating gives CASRGGGGNTEAFF.